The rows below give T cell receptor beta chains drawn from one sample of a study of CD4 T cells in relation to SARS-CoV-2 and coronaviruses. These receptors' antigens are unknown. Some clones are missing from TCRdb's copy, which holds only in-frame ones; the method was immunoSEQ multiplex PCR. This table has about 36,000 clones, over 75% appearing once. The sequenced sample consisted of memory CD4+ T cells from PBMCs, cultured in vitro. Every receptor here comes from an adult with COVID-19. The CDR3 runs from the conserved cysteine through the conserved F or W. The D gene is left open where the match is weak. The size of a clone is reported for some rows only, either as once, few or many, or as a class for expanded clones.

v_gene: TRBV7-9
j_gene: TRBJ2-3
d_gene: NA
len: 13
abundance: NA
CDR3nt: TGTGCCAGCAAGAAGCGGGCCCCAGATACGCAGTATTTT
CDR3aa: CASKKRAPDTQYF

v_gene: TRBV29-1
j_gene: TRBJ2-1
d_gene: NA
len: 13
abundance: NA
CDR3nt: TGCAGCGGTAGCGGTCCCTCCTACAATGAGCAGTTCTTC
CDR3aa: CSGSGPSYNEQFF

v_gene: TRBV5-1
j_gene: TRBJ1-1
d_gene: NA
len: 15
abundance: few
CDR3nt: TGCGCCAGCAGCTTGGGAAGGGTAACCGACACTGAAGCTTTCTTT
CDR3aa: CASSLGRVTDTEAFF

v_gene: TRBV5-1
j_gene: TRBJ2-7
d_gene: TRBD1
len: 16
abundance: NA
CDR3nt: TGCGCCAGCAGCTTGGCCGGGACAGGGGGTCCCTACGAGCAGTACTTC
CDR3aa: CASSLAGTGGPYEQYF

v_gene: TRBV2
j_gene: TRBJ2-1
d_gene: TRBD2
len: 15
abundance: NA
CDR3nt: TGTGCCAGCAAAATTGCTAGCGGGAGGGCCGGTGAGCAGTTCTTC
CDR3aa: CASKIASGRAGEQFF

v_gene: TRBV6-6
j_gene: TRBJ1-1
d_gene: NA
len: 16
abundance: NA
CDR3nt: TGTGCCAGCAGTCGGGGTGGGGGCCAAAAGAACACTGAAGCTTTCTTT
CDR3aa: CASSRGGGQKNTEAFF

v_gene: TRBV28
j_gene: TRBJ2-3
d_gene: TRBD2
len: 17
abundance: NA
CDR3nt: TGTGCCAGCAGCCATAATTCACGGACTAGGAGTGCAGATACGCAGTATTTT
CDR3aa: CASSHNSRTRSADTQYF

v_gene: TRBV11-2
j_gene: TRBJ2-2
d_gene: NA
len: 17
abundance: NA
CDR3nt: TGTGCCAGCAGCTCCCCCGGGGGACTCCTCAACACCGGGGAGCTGTTTTTT
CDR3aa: CASSSPGGLLNTGELFF

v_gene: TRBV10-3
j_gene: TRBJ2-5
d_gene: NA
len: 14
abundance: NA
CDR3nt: TGTGCCATCAGTGAGACAGTCGGTAAAGAGACCCAGTACTTC
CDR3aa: CAISETVGKETQYF

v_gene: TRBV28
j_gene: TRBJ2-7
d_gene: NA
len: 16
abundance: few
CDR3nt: TGTGCCAGCAGTTTAGGGTCAGGGGCCAAATTCTACGAGCAGTACTTC
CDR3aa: CASSLGSGAKFYEQYF

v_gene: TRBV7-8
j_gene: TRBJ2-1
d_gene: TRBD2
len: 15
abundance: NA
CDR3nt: TGTGCCAGCAGCTTTAGCGGGAGGGCCGATCGTGAGCAGTTCTTC
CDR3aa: CASSFSGRADREQFF

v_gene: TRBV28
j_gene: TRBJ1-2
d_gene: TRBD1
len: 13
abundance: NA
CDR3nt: TGTGCCAGCCGATTGACAGGGAGCGATGGCTACACCTTC
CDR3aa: CASRLTGSDGYTF

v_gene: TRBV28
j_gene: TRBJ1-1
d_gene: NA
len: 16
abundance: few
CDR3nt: TGTGCCAGCAGTTTAGCGGGTGCAGGGTATGGCACTGAAGCTTTCTTT
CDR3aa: CASSLAGAGYGTEAFF

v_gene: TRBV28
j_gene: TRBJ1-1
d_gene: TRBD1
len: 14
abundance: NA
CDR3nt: TGTGCCAGCACCACGGACAGGGAGGACACTGAAGCTTTCTTT
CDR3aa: CASTTDREDTEAFF

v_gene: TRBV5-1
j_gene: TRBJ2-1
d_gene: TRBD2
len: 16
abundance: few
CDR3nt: TGCGCCAGCAGCTTGGGGTCTAGCGGGATTGAGAATGAGCAGTTCTTC
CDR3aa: CASSLGSSGIENEQFF

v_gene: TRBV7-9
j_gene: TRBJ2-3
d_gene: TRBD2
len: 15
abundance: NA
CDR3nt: TGTGCCAGCAGTTTCCGGGAGGGTGGTACAGATACGCAGTATTTT
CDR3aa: CASSFREGGTDTQYF

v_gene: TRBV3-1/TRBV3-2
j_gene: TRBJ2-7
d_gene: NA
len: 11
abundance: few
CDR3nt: TGTGCCAGCAGCCAAGTGGGAGAGCAGTACTTC
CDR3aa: CASSQVGEQYF

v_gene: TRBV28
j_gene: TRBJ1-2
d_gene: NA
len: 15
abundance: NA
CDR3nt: TGTGCCAGCAGTCTATCCCGGGTCCGTAACTATGGCTACACCTTC
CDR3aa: CASSLSRVRNYGYTF

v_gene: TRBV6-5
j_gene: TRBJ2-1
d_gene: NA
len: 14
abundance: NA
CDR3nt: TGTGCCAGCAGTATAGTTGACAGTTACAATGAGCAGTTCTTC
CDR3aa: CASSIVDSYNEQFF

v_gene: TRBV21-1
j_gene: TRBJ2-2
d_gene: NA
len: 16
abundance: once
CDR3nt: TGTGCCGGCTGGGCTAGGGAGGACTCCAAATCCGGGGAGCTGTTTTTT
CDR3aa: CAGWAREDSKSGELFF

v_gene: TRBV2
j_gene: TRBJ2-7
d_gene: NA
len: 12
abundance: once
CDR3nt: TGTGCCAGCAGGGACGGGGCTAGGGAGCAGTACTTC
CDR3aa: CASRDGAREQYF

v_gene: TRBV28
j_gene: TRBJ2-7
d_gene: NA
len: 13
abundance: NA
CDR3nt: TGTGCCAGCAGTTACGGACCTTACTACGAGCAGTACTTC
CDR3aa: CASSYGPYYEQYF

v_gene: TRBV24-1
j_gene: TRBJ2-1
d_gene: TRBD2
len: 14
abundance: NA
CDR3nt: TGTGCCACCAGGTCTAGCGGGAGAGACAATGAGCAGTTCTTC
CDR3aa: CATRSSGRDNEQFF

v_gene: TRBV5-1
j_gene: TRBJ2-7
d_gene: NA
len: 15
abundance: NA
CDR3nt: TGCGCCAGCAAACAGACAGGACTGGGAAACTATGAGCAGTACTTC
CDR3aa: CASKQTGLGNYEQYF

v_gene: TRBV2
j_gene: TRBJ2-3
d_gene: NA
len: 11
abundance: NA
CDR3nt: TGTGCCACCCTACAGGCAGATACGCAGTATTTT
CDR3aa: CATLQADTQYF

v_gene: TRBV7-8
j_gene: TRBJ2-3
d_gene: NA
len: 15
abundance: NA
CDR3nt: TGTGCCAGCAGCTTTTGGGGGAGTGGAGCAGATACGCAGTATTTT
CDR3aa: CASSFWGSGADTQYF

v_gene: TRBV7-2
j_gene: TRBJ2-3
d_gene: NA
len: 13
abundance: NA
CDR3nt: TGTGCCAGCAGCTTCAGGTTTCAAGATACGCAGTATTTT
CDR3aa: CASSFRFQDTQYF

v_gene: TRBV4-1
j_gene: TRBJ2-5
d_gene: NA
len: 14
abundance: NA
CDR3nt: TGCGCCAGCAGCCGAGGACTCTCTCAAGAGACCCAGTACTTC
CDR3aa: CASSRGLSQETQYF

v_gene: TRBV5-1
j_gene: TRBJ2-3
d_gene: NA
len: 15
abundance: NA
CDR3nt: TGCGCCAGCAGCTTCCAGGGGGGAGGGACAGATACGCAGTATTTT
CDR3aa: CASSFQGGGTDTQYF

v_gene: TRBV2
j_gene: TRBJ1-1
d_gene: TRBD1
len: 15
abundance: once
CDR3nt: TGTGCCAGCAGTGAATACAGGGGCTCGAACACTGAAGCTTTCTTT
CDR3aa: CASSEYRGSNTEAFF

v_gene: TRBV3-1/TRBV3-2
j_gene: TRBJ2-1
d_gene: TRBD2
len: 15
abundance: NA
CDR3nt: TGTGCCAGCAGCCAACCACTAGCGGGAGTGGGTGAGCAGTTCTTC
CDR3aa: CASSQPLAGVGEQFF

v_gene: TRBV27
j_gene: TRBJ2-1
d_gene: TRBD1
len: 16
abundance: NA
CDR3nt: TGTGCCAGCAGTTTATTGGGACAGGGGGCCTACAATGAGCAGTTCTTC
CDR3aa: CASSLLGQGAYNEQFF

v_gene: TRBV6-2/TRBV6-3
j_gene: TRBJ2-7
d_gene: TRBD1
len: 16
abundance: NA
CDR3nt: TGTGCCAGCAGTTACACTTGGGACAGGGATGTGTACGAGCAGTACTTC
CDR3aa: CASSYTWDRDVYEQYF

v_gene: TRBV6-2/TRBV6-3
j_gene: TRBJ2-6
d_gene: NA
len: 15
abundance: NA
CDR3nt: TGTGCCAGCAGTTACGACAGCTCTGGGGCCAACGTCCTGACTTTC
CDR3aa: CASSYDSSGANVLTF

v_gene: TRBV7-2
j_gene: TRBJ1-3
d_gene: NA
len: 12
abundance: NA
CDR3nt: TGTGCCAGCAGCTCCCCCGGAAACACCATATATTTT
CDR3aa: CASSSPGNTIYF

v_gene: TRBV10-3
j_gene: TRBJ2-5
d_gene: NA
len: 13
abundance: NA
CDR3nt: TGTGCCATCAGGATGACATCACAAGAGACCCAGTACTTC
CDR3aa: CAIRMTSQETQYF

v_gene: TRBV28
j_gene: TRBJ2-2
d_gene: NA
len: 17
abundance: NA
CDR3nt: TGTGCCAGCAGTTTATACGGCCAACCCGGGGACACCGGGGAGCTGTTTTTT
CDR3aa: CASSLYGQPGDTGELFF

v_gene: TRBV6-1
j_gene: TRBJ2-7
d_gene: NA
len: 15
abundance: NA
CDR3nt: TGTGCCAGCAGTGAACAGGGGACCCTTTTAGGCGAGCAGTACTTC
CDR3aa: CASSEQGTLLGEQYF

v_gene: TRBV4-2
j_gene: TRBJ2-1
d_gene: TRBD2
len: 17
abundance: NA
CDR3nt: TGTGCCAGCAGCCAAGCACTTAGCGGGAGCGTTTTGAATGAGCAGTTCTTC
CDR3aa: CASSQALSGSVLNEQFF

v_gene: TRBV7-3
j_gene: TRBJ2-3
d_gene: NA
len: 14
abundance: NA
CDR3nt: TGTGCCAGCAGCCCGACGACGAACACAGATACGCAGTATTTT
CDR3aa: CASSPTTNTDTQYF

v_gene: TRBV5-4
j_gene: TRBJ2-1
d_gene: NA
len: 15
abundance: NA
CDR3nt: TGTGCCAGCAGCCCGATCCTTGGGGTAGACAATGAGCAGTTCTTC
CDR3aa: CASSPILGVDNEQFF